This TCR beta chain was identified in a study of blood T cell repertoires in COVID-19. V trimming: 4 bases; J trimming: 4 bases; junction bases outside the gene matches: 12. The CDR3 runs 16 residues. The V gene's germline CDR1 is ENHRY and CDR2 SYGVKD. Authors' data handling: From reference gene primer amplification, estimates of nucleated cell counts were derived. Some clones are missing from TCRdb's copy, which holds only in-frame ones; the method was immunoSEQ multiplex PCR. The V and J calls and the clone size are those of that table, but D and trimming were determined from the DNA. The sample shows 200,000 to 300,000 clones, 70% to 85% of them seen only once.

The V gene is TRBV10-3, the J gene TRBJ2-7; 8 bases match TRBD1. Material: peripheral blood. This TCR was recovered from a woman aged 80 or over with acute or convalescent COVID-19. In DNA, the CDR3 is TGTGCCATCAGTGGGGATCAGCGGACAGGGAAGTACGAGCAGTACTTC. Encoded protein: CAISGDQRTGKYEQYF.